This T cell receptor beta chain was captured by sequencing in a study of shared clonotypes between healthy human individuals. Regarding the study as a whole: Only blood samples were collected, and tissue repertoires likely differ.

Every donor, a Caucasian adult, lived in Nashville, Tennessee. At the deep level, the assay was run. The data were produced by immunoSEQ multiplex PCR, yet TCRdb's version contains in-frame clones alone and is incomplete. This table has about 2.4 million clones, 93% appearing once. This clone occurred once. What it binds is unknown. The source material was naive CD4+ T cells from PBMCs. As to subset: CD45RA+ positively selected. The TCR originated in a man aged 18 to 29 in good health. Some clones in this sample may be carry-over from other donors' samples.

The CDR3 region has the DNA TGCGCCAGCAGCTTGGGAACGAATAACGAGCAGTACTTC. Its translation is CASSLGTNNEQYF. The rearrangement joins TRBV5-1 to TRBJ2-7; no clear D. Germline CDR1 and CDR2: SGHRS and YFSETQ. The CDR3 consists of 13 residues. V shed 0 bases and J shed 5 bases, with 9 bases lying between them. The complete variable domain, with remaining parts taken from reference TRBV5-1 and TRBJ2-7, reads KAGVTQTPRYLIKTRGQQVTLSCSPISGHRSVSWYQQTPGQGLQFLFEYFSETQRNKGNFPGRFSGRQFSNSRSEMNVSTLELGDSALYLCASSLGTNNEQYFGPGTRLTVT.